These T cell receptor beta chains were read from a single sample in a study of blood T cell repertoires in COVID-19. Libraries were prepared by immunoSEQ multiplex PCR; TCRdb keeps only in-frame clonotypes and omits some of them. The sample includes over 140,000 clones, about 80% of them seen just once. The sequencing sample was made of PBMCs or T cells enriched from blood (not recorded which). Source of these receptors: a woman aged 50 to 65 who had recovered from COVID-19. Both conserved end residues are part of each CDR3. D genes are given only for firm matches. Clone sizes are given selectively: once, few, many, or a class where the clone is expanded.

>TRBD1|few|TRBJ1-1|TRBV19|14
CASSADRGPTEAFF
TGTGCCAGTAGTGCAGACAGGGGCCCCACTGAAGCTTTCTTT
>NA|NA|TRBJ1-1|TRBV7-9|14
CASSPRMRGSEAFF
TGTGCCAGCAGCCCACGGATGCGGGGGTCTGAAGCTTTCTTT
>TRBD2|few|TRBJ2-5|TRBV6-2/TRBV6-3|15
CASSYDKRGAETQYF
TGTGCCAGCAGTTACGACAAGCGGGGGGCAGAGACCCAGTACTTC
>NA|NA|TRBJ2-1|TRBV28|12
CATAGSGNEQFF
TGTGCCACGGCGGGAAGCGGCAATGAGCAGTTCTTC
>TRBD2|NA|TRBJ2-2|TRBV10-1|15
CASSPLAGGTGELFF
TGCGCCAGCAGTCCACTAGCGGGGGGGACCGGGGAGCTGTTTTTT
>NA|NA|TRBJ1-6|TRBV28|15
CASNLSGSGNSPLHF
TGTGCCAGCAATCTTTCCGGGAGTGGCAATTCACCCCTCCACTTT
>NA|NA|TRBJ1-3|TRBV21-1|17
CASSKECGQSSGNTIYF
TGTGCCAGCAGCAAAGAGTGCGGTCAGAGCTCTGGAAACACCATATATTTT
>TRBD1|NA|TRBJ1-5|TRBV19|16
CASSMTGGLSNQPQHF
TGTGCCAGTAGTATGACAGGGGGATTAAGCAATCAGCCCCAGCATTTT
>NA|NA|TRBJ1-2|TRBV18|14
CASSPGDKDYGYTF
TGTGCCAGCTCACCAGGGGACAAGGACTATGGCTACACCTTC
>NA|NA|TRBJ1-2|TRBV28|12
CASSYRNYGYTF
TGTGCCAGCAGTTACAGGAACTATGGCTACACCTTC
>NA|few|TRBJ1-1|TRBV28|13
CASSLGAFGGAFF
TGTGCCAGCAGTTTAGGGGCCTTTGGGGGGGCTTTCTTT
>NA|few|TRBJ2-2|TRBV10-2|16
CASSPGSQLNTGELFF
TGCGCCAGCAGCCCGGGGTCCCAGCTTAACACCGGGGAGCTGTTTTTT
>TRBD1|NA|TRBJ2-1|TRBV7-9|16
CASSLRGQDPNNEQFF
TGTGCCAGCAGCTTACGCGGACAGGACCCAAACAATGAGCAGTTCTTC